Listed below are T cell receptor beta chains from one sample, sequenced in a study of cytomegalovirus exposure and HLA in healthy donors. Clones were read by immunoSEQ multiplex PCR, and TCRdb kept only the in-frame ones, dropping some. The profile shows roughly 350,000 clones, 86% of them singletons. Sample: PBMCs. The receptors derive from a woman aged 18-29 years in good health and CMV-seronegative. Both conserved end residues are part of each CDR3. D genes are given only for firm matches. Size is stated for part of the rows, as once, few or many counts, or as a class when the clone is expanded.

CDR3 protein: CASSLTQGTEAFF; CDR3 DNA: TGTGCCAGCAGCTTAACACAGGGGACTGAAGCTTTCTTT; clone size: -; J gene: TRBJ1-1; D gene: TRBD1; V gene: TRBV7-3
CDR3 protein: CASRVSGETSYEQYF; CDR3 DNA: TGTGCCAGCAGGGTAAGCGGGGAGACGTCCTACGAGCAGTACTTC; clone size: -; J gene: TRBJ2-7; D gene: TRBD2; V gene: TRBV2
CDR3 protein: CASSADVAGVGYTF; CDR3 DNA: TGCGCCAGCAGCGCGGACGTCGCAGGGGTAGGCTACACCTTC; clone size: -; J gene: TRBJ1-2; D gene: -; V gene: TRBV5-1
CDR3 protein: CASSIVPVYNEQFF; CDR3 DNA: TGTGCCAGTAGTATAGTGCCGGTCTACAATGAGCAGTTCTTC; clone size: -; J gene: TRBJ2-1; D gene: -; V gene: TRBV19
CDR3 protein: CASSLDWGAGAYEQYF; CDR3 DNA: TGTGCCAGCAGCTTGGATTGGGGGGCGGGAGCCTACGAGCAGTACTTC; clone size: -; J gene: TRBJ2-7; D gene: -; V gene: TRBV5-4
CDR3 protein: CASSYSFREPYGYTF; CDR3 DNA: TGTGCCAGCAGTTACTCTTTCCGGGAACCCTATGGCTACACCTTC; clone size: -; J gene: TRBJ1-2; D gene: -; V gene: TRBV6-5
CDR3 protein: CASEAQETQYF; CDR3 DNA: TGTGCCAGCGAAGCCCAAGAGACCCAGTACTTC; clone size: once; J gene: TRBJ2-5; D gene: -; V gene: TRBV6-5
CDR3 protein: CASSLSGADTQYF; CDR3 DNA: TGTGCCAGCTCCTTGTCGGGGGCAGATACGCAGTATTTT; clone size: -; J gene: TRBJ2-3; D gene: -; V gene: TRBV2
CDR3 protein: CASSPTLGASWGYTF; CDR3 DNA: TGTGCCAGCAGCCCTACCCTGGGGGCCAGCTGGGGCTACACCTTC; clone size: -; J gene: TRBJ1-2; D gene: -; V gene: TRBV14
CDR3 protein: CASSLVPGMNTEAFF; CDR3 DNA: TGTGCCAGCAGTTTAGTCCCGGGAATGAACACTGAAGCTTTCTTT; clone size: -; J gene: TRBJ1-1; D gene: -; V gene: TRBV28
CDR3 protein: CASSLEGWSYNEQFF; CDR3 DNA: TGTGCCAGCAGCTTGGAGGGGTGGTCCTACAATGAGCAGTTCTTC; clone size: -; J gene: TRBJ2-1; D gene: -; V gene: TRBV5-6
CDR3 protein: CASNLLAGAHEQYF; CDR3 DNA: TGTGCCAGCAACCTACTAGCGGGAGCCCACGAGCAGTACTTC; clone size: -; J gene: TRBJ2-7; D gene: TRBD2; V gene: TRBV6-5
CDR3 protein: CASRPPDRGAFF; CDR3 DNA: TGTGCCAGCAGACCCCCGGACAGGGGAGCTTTCTTT; clone size: -; J gene: TRBJ1-1; D gene: TRBD1; V gene: TRBV6-5
CDR3 protein: CASSLGVGQGRKKETQYF; CDR3 DNA: TGCGCCAGCAGCTTGGGGGTCGGACAGGGACGGAAGAAGGAGACCCAGTACTTC; clone size: -; J gene: TRBJ2-5; D gene: TRBD1; V gene: TRBV5-1
CDR3 protein: CASRKQGDAGELFF; CDR3 DNA: TGTGCCAGCAGGAAACAGGGGGACGCCGGGGAGCTGTTTTTT; clone size: -; J gene: TRBJ2-2; D gene: TRBD1; V gene: TRBV6-5
CDR3 protein: CASSGRTSGRRVETQYF; CDR3 DNA: TGTGCCAGCAGTGGCCGGACTAGCGGGAGGCGGGTGGAGACCCAGTACTTC; clone size: -; J gene: TRBJ2-5; D gene: TRBD2; V gene: TRBV27
CDR3 protein: CASSQGGGLIYEQYF; CDR3 DNA: TGCGCCAGCAGCCAAGGGGGGGGGTTGATCTACGAGCAGTACTTC; clone size: -; J gene: TRBJ2-7; D gene: TRBD2; V gene: TRBV4-1
CDR3 protein: CASSLGLGRPAQHF; CDR3 DNA: TGTGCCAGCAGCTTAGGGTTGGGGAGACCAGCGCAGCATTTT; clone size: -; J gene: TRBJ1-5; D gene: -; V gene: TRBV7-2
CDR3 protein: CASSFRPGLGYRQYF; CDR3 DNA: TGTGCCAGCAGCTTTCGACCGGGACTAGGATATCGGCAGTACTTC; clone size: -; J gene: TRBJ2-7; D gene: TRBD2; V gene: TRBV7-9
CDR3 protein: CASSRQGVYEQYF; CDR3 DNA: TGTGCCAGCAGCCGACAGGGTGTCTACGAGCAGTACTTC; clone size: once; J gene: TRBJ2-7; D gene: TRBD1; V gene: TRBV5-4
CDR3 protein: CSSPGTVLNEQFF; CDR3 DNA: TGCAGCTCCCCCGGGACAGTACTCAATGAGCAGTTCTTC; clone size: once; J gene: TRBJ2-1; D gene: TRBD1; V gene: TRBV29-1
CDR3 protein: CASSPRLGGGQNEQYF; CDR3 DNA: TGTGCCAGCAGCCCCCGCCTCGGGGGGGGGCAAAACGAGCAGTACTTC; clone size: once; J gene: TRBJ2-7; D gene: TRBD2; V gene: TRBV13
CDR3 protein: CASSSPTRSHGRESYNEQFF; CDR3 DNA: TGCGCCAGCAGCTCGCCTACAAGGTCCCACGGGCGGGAAAGCTACAATGAGCAGTTCTTC; clone size: -; J gene: TRBJ2-1; D gene: -; V gene: TRBV5-1
CDR3 protein: CASSWTAMNTEAFF; CDR3 DNA: TGTGCCAGCAGCTGGACAGCGATGAACACTGAAGCTTTCTTT; clone size: -; J gene: TRBJ1-1; D gene: -; V gene: TRBV7-6
CDR3 protein: CASSPWAGAEEKLFF; CDR3 DNA: TGTGCCAGCTCACCTTGGGCGGGGGCGGAAGAAAAACTGTTTTTT; clone size: -; J gene: TRBJ1-4; D gene: -; V gene: TRBV18
CDR3 protein: CASSLGTSGFTDTQYF; CDR3 DNA: TGCGCCAGCAGCTTAGGGACTAGCGGATTCACAGATACGCAGTATTTT; clone size: -; J gene: TRBJ2-3; D gene: TRBD2; V gene: TRBV5-1
CDR3 protein: CATSRGANTYNEQFF; CDR3 DNA: TGTGCCACCAGCAGGGGGGCCAACACCTACAATGAGCAGTTCTTC; clone size: -; J gene: TRBJ2-1; D gene: -; V gene: TRBV15
CDR3 protein: CASNAGGTTNTGELFF; CDR3 DNA: TGTGCCAGCAATGCGGGGGGAACTACGAACACCGGGGAGCTGTTTTTT; clone size: -; J gene: TRBJ2-2; D gene: TRBD2; V gene: TRBV5-4
CDR3 protein: CASSSIDRDRSHF; CDR3 DNA: TGTGCCAGCAGCTCCATCGACCGGGACAGGAGTCACTTC; clone size: few; J gene: TRBJ2-7; D gene: TRBD1; V gene: TRBV5-4
CDR3 protein: CASSPWGRLGTEAFF; CDR3 DNA: TGTGCCAGCAGCCCCTGGGGGAGGCTTGGCACTGAAGCTTTCTTT; clone size: -; J gene: TRBJ1-1; D gene: -; V gene: TRBV5-6
CDR3 protein: CASSPAGTKNNEQFF; CDR3 DNA: TGTGCCAGCAGCCCCGCCGGGACTAAGAACAATGAGCAGTTCTTC; clone size: -; J gene: TRBJ2-1; D gene: TRBD2; V gene: TRBV27
CDR3 protein: CASSQGLLETQYF; CDR3 DNA: TGCGCCAGCAGCCAGGGACTCCTGGAGACCCAGTACTTC; clone size: few; J gene: TRBJ2-5; D gene: -; V gene: TRBV4-3
CDR3 protein: CASGSGSSSYEQYF; CDR3 DNA: TGTGCCAGCGGTAGCGGGTCGAGCTCCTACGAGCAGTACTTC; clone size: once; J gene: TRBJ2-7; D gene: TRBD2; V gene: TRBV9
CDR3 protein: CASSRSGLAGQETQYF; CDR3 DNA: TGTGCCAGCAGCCGTTCGGGACTAGCGGGCCAAGAGACCCAGTACTTC; clone size: -; J gene: TRBJ2-5; D gene: TRBD2; V gene: TRBV5-4
CDR3 protein: CASSYRTGGSEKLFF; CDR3 DNA: TGTGCCAGCAGCTATAGGACAGGGGGCTCTGAAAAACTGTTTTTT; clone size: once; J gene: TRBJ1-4; D gene: TRBD1; V gene: TRBV5-6
CDR3 protein: CASSPRTGAGYTF; CDR3 DNA: TGTGCCAGCAGCCCACGGACAGGGGCGGGCTACACCTTC; clone size: -; J gene: TRBJ1-2; D gene: TRBD1; V gene: TRBV7-9
CDR3 protein: CASSPTSGNSYNEQFF; CDR3 DNA: TGTGCCAGCAGCCCGACTAGCGGAAACTCCTACAATGAGCAGTTCTTC; clone size: -; J gene: TRBJ2-1; D gene: TRBD2; V gene: TRBV7-3
CDR3 protein: CASSSPPVVAGSYEQYF; CDR3 DNA: TGTGCCAGCAGTTCTCCCCCCGTGGTAGCGGGCTCCTACGAGCAGTACTTC; clone size: -; J gene: TRBJ2-7; D gene: TRBD2; V gene: TRBV27
CDR3 protein: CASSTGPANEKLFF; CDR3 DNA: TGTGCCAGCAGCACAGGGCCGGCTAATGAAAAACTGTTTTTT; clone size: once; J gene: TRBJ1-4; D gene: -; V gene: TRBV9
CDR3 protein: CASSFGGVGQAYGYTF; CDR3 DNA: TGTGCCAGCAGTTTTGGAGGAGTAGGACAGGCCTATGGCTACACCTTC; clone size: -; J gene: TRBJ1-2; D gene: TRBD1; V gene: TRBV27
CDR3 protein: CASSPGQAEAYEQYF; CDR3 DNA: TGTGCCAGCTCACCAGGACAGGCCGAAGCCTACGAGCAGTACTTC; clone size: -; J gene: TRBJ2-7; D gene: TRBD1; V gene: TRBV18
CDR3 protein: CSVEVGQDTYEQYF; CDR3 DNA: TGCAGCGTTGAGGTGGGCCAGGACACCTACGAGCAGTACTTC; clone size: -; J gene: TRBJ2-7; D gene: -; V gene: TRBV29-1
CDR3 protein: CASSRGGRTYEQYF; CDR3 DNA: TGTGCCAGCAGCCGGGGTGGCAGAACCTACGAGCAGTACTTC; clone size: once; J gene: TRBJ2-7; D gene: -; V gene: TRBV7-9
CDR3 protein: CAIRDDRANSYEQYF; CDR3 DNA: TGTGCCATCAGGGATGACAGGGCCAACTCCTACGAGCAGTACTTC; clone size: -; J gene: TRBJ2-7; D gene: TRBD1; V gene: TRBV10-3
CDR3 protein: CASSITWNTGELFF; CDR3 DNA: TGTGCCAGCAGTATCACTTGGAACACCGGGGAGCTGTTTTTT; clone size: -; J gene: TRBJ2-2; D gene: -; V gene: TRBV28